A single sample gave rise to the 25 T cell receptor beta chains below, sequenced in a study of cytomegalovirus exposure and HLA in healthy donors. The assay was immunoSEQ multiplex PCR, and TCRdb's table has in-frame clones only and misses some. The data contain more than 90,000 clones, about 93% of them singletons. The sequencing input was PBMCs. These receptors all stem from a woman younger than 45 in good health and CMV-seropositive.

The chain employs TRBV6-5 and TRBJ2-3; weak D call: TRBD2 (6 bases). Trimming left V 6 bases short and J 3 bases short, with 13 bases between. Germline CDR1 and CDR2: MNHEY and SVGAGI. The CDR3 contains 14 residues. The CDR3 is CASSKGGPTDTQYF. The CDR3 nucleotides are TGTGCCAGCAGCAAAGGAGGGCCAACAGATACGCAGTATTTT.

The DNA of the CDR3 is TGTGCCAGTAGTGAAACAGGGTACGGGGAAAAACTGTTTTTT. It specifies CASSETGYGEKLFF. The chain carries TRBV19 and TRBJ1-4; D is possibly TRBD1 (6 bases). There are 14 residues in the CDR3. V lost 5 bases, J lost 8 bases, and 15 bases lay in between. The germline V gene has CDR1 LNHDA and CDR2 SQIVND (reference sequence).

This sequence joins TRBV4-3 and TRBJ2-3; D unresolved. From germline, CDR1 is LGHNA and CDR2 YSLEER. V lost 4 bases, J lost 1 base, and 12 bases lay in between. CDR3 size: 15 residues. The chain's CDR3 is CASSPSGSRTDTQYF. CDR3 bases: TGCGCCAGCAGCCCGTCCGGTTCCCGCACAGATACGCAGTATTTT.

This clone was detected once. The chain recombines TRBV9 with TRBJ1-1; D ambiguous. From germline, CDR1 is SGDLS and CDR2 YYNGEE. The length of the CDR3 is 14 residues. V lost 8 bases to trimming and J lost 2 bases, with 16 bases between them. This chain's CDR3 is CARNRREGNTEAFF. CDR3 nucleotide sequence: TGTGCCAGGAATCGCCGGGAGGGCAACACTGAAGCTTTCTTT.

In nucleotides, the CDR3 is TGCGCCAGCAGCTTGGGGACTAGCGGGAGGCTTGGCAATGAGCAGTTCTTC. Translating gives CASSLGTSGRLGNEQFF. V and J are TRBV5-1 and TRBJ2-1; 14 bases agree with TRBD2. Germline trimming cut 0 bases from V and 6 bases from J; bases unmatched to any gene: 5. Germline V lookup: CDR1 SGHRS, CDR2 YFSETQ. The CDR3 totals 17 residues.

V is TRBV5-4 and J is TRBJ2-7; a weak D match, TRBD1 (6 bases). The germline CDR1 and CDR2 sequences are SGHNT and YYREEE (reference sequence). The CDR3 has 14 amino acids. Trimming took off 0 bases at V and 5 bases at J, with 12 bases between the two ends. CDR3 in DNA: TGTGCCAGCAGCTTGGTACAGGGTTTCCACGAGCAGTACTTC. Translating it yields CASSLVQGFHEQYF.

V is TRBV12-5 and J is TRBJ2-3; D is unresolved. The CDR3 totals 12 residues. Germline V lookup: CDR1 LGHNT, CDR2 FRNRAP. Trimming cost V 4 bases and J 2 bases, with 4 bases left between them. The CDR3 DNA sequence: TGTGCTAGTGGTTCCCACACAGATACGCAGTATTTT. It specifies CASGSHTDTQYF.

A remark on this clone: Within the sample, other DNA sequences also encode this same CDR3. As DNA, the CDR3 is TGTGCCAGCAGTTTATATGGCCGGGAGGTTCAGCCCCAGCATTTT. Translated: CASSLYGREVQPQHF. The chain links TRBV28 to TRBJ1-5; D uncertain. V lost 1 base to trimming and J lost 6 bases, with 13 bases between them. CDR1 is MDHEN, CDR2 SYDVKM, per germline. This CDR3 has 15 amino acids.

The CDR3 loop reads CASSRGSGANVLTF. In nucleotides, the CDR3 is TGTGCCAGCAGTCGGGGTTCTGGGGCCAACGTCCTGACTTTC. This chain uses TRBV6-5 with TRBJ2-6; D perhaps matches TRBD2 (5 bases). The V and J ends lost 5 bases and 1 base respectively, with 6 bases between them. CDR3 length equals 14 residues. Germline V lookup: CDR1 MNHEY, CDR2 SVGAGI.

The chain recombines TRBV28 with TRBJ2-7; possible D gene TRBD1, 5 bases. This CDR3 region has 14 residues. Germline loops: CDR1 MDHEN, CDR2 SYDVKM. The germline V and J ends were trimmed by 2 bases and 5 bases, with 13 bases remaining between them. The chain's CDR3 is CASSLRTRGNEQYF. The CDR3 nucleotides read TGTGCCAGCAGTTTACGGACAAGGGGTAACGAGCAGTACTTC.

This rearrangement joins TRBV30 to TRBJ2-1; weak D call: TRBD2 (5 bases). V was trimmed by 1 base and J by 9 bases, leaving 13 bases between them. The germline CDR1 and CDR2 sequences are GTSNPN and SVGIG (reference sequence). The CDR3 contains 13 residues. The CDR3 nucleotides are TGTGCCTGGAGTGGGGTAGCGACGGGTGAGCAGTTCTTC. Translating it yields CAWSGVATGEQFF.

The CDR3 loop is CASSKVRVNQPQHF. CDR3 sequence (DNA): TGTGCCAGCAGTAAGGTCAGGGTCAATCAGCCCCAGCATTTT. This chain joins TRBV28 and TRBJ1-5, with a possible D match to TRBD1 (5 bases). CDR3 length equals 14 residues. Looked up from germline, CDR1 is MDHEN and CDR2 is SYDVKM. The germline V and J ends were trimmed by 5 bases and 3 bases, with 11 bases remaining between them.

This rearrangement joins TRBV7-2 to TRBJ2-7; 10 bases align to TRBD1. V shed 7 bases and J 4 bases; nucleotides not matched to a gene: 7. Germline values: CDR1 SGHTA, CDR2 FQGNSA. CDR3 length: 14 residues. CDR3 bases: TGTGCCAGCACCCGGGGACAGGGGAATTACGAGCAGTACTTC. Translation: CASTRGQGNYEQYF.

The rearrangement uses TRBV27 and TRBJ2-7; 15 nucleotides match TRBD2. Germline V CDR1 and CDR2: MNHEY, SMNVEV (reference sequence). The ends lost 5 bases at V and 5 bases at J; junction bases unmatched: 4. The CDR3 is 15 amino acids. The CDR3 reads CASSPGTSGRNEQYF. The CDR3 region has the DNA TGTGCCAGCAGTCCAGGGACTAGCGGGAGGAACGAGCAGTACTTC.

The chain employs TRBV5-1 and TRBJ2-1; D not certain. V was cut by 1 base and J by 0 bases, with 8 bases left in between. The CDR3 sequence is 15 residues long. Germline V gene sequence: CDR1 SGHRS, CDR2 YFSETQ. The CDR3 protein is CASSLRRNSYNEQFF. DNA for the CDR3: TGCGCCAGCAGCTTGCGTCGTAACTCCTACAATGAGCAGTTCTTC.

V and J are TRBV27 and TRBJ2-5; maybe TRBD1 (6 bases). Trimming shortened V by 6 bases and J by 2 bases, and 13 bases separated the two germline ends. The germline gives CDR1 MNHEY, CDR2 SMNVEV (reference sequence). The CDR3 runs 14 residues. The CDR3 DNA reads TGTGCCAGCAGAAGGACAGCAGTTCAAGAGACCCAGTACTTC. Its translation is CASRRTAVQETQYF.

The CDR3 region has the DNA TGTGCCAGCAGCTTGGCGGCGGGTGCCTACAATGAGCAGTTCTTC. Encoded protein: CASSLAAGAYNEQFF. The chain combines TRBV5-5 with TRBJ2-1; possible D gene TRBD2, 5 bases. This CDR3 spans 15 amino acids. Germline CDR1 SGHKS, CDR2 YYEKEE (reference sequence). The V end lost 0 bases, the J end lost 2 bases, and 9 bases lay between the germline ends.

V usage is TRBV6-5 and J usage is TRBJ1-1; D is ambiguous. The CDR3 is 12 residues long. V dropped 5 bases and J dropped 0 bases, with 4 bases sitting between them. Germline CDR1 MNHEY, CDR2 SVGAGI. CDR3 nucleotide sequence: TGTGCCAGCAGTCGAGTGAACACTGAAGCTTTCTTT. This sequence encodes CASSRVNTEAFF.

This clone was found a few times. This sample includes further DNA sequences coding for the same CDR3. The gene calls are TRBV7-9 and TRBJ1-5; D not certain. The CDR3 totals 14 residues. Germline assignment: CDR1 SEHNR and CDR2 FQNEAQ (reference sequence). The V end lost 1 base, the J end lost 1 base, and 5 bases lay between the germline ends. Here the CDR3 reads CASSLGQSNQPQHF. CDR3 nucleotide sequence: TGTGCCAGCAGCTTAGGGCAGAGCAATCAGCCCCAGCATTTT.

The chain carries TRBV19 and TRBJ1-4; D is unresolved. The CDR3 covers 14 residues. The V end was cut by 4 bases, the J end by 0 bases, with 6 bases between. The V gene's germline CDR1 is LNHDA and CDR2 SQIVND (reference sequence). CDR3 DNA sequence: TGTGCCAGTAGTAGCCGGGCAACTAATGAAAAACTGTTTTTT. Translating it yields CASSSRATNEKLFF.

The rearrangement links TRBV7-9 to TRBJ2-5; 12 bases fit TRBD2. The ends lost 4 bases at V and 4 bases at J; junction bases unmatched: 10. This CDR3 has 17 amino acids. Germline CDR1 and CDR2: SEHNR and FQNEAQ (reference sequence). The CDR3 DNA reads as TGTGCCAGCAGCTACCTAGCGGGAGGGACTGGTGGAGAGACCCAGTACTTC. This gives the protein CASSYLAGGTGGETQYF.

This sequence joins TRBV7-8 and TRBJ1-2; the match to TRBD1 covers 7 bases. The CDR3 loop spans 16 amino acids. J lost 8 bases, V lost 2 bases, and 14 bases had no gene match. CDR1 and CDR2 from the germline V gene are SGHVS and FQNEAQ. DNA for the CDR3: TGTGCCAGCAGCTTAATCTCAACCCAGGGGGTAGAGGGCTACACCTTC. Translating it yields CASSLISTQGVEGYTF.

This chain connects TRBV7-7 to TRBJ2-3, with 7 bases matching TRBD1. The germline CDR1 and CDR2 sequences are SSHAT and FNYEAQ (reference sequence). There are 15 residues in the CDR3. The V gene end was trimmed by 3 bases and the J gene end by 4 bases; junction bases not matched to a gene: 7. For the CDR3, the DNA is TGTGCCAGCAGCTTGAGGGACAGTCCTTCAGATACGCAGTATTTT. Its translation: CASSLRDSPSDTQYF. Full variable domain (rest looked up from reference TRBV7-7 and TRBJ2-3): GAGVSQSPRYKVTKRGQDVTLRCDPISSHATLYWYQQALGQGPEFLTYFNYEAQPDKSGLPSDRFSAERPEGSISTLTIQRTEQRDSAMYRCASSLRDSPSDTQYFGPGTRLTVL.

The V and J genes are TRBV6-4 and TRBJ2-3, with TRBD2 matching 10 bases. Losses at the gene ends were 5 bases for V and 0 bases for J; bases not matched to a gene: 2. The germline V gene encodes CDR1 MRHNA and CDR2 SNTAGT. The CDR3 spans 15 residues. The CDR3 coding sequence is TGTGCCAGCAGTAGCGGGAGGGCTAGCACAGATACGCAGTATTTT. It is translated as CASSSGRASTDTQYF.

CDR3 nucleotides: TGCGCCAGCAGTGAGTCAGTGGGACAGGGAGGCACCGGGGAGCTGTTTTTT. This encodes CASSESVGQGGTGELFF. The J gene is TRBJ2-2, the V gene TRBV10-1, with 9 nucleotides matching TRBD1. This CDR3 region has 17 residues. Germline lookup yields CDR1 WNHNN and CDR2 SYGVQD (reference sequence). With V trimmed by 0 bases and J by 4 bases, 6 bases remained unmatched.